This T cell receptor beta chain derives from a study of blood T cell repertoires in COVID-19. Looking at the study overall: From T cells, B-cell-depleted T cells, or PBMCs came the material, which was cDNA or gDNA.

V trimming: 4 bases; J trimming: 4 bases; junction bases outside the gene matches: 9. The CDR3 consists of 15 residues. Germline CDR1 reads KGHSH; CDR2 reads LQKENI. Profiling relied on immunoSEQ multiplex PCR, and the TCRdb table lists in-frame clones only, not all of them. The profile shows approximately 150,000 clones, over 80% of them singletons. The chain combines TRBV18 with TRBJ1-2; 7 nucleotides match TRBD1. The TCR was taken from a woman aged 55 to 70 who had recovered from COVID-19. The sequenced material came from peripheral blood. DNA for the CDR3: TGTGCCAGCTCACAGGGCAGGGGGAGAATCTATGGCTACACCTTC. It yields the protein CASSQGRGRIYGYTF. Based on the CDR3 plus reference TRBV18 and TRBJ1-2, the full variable domain is NAGVMQNPRHLVRRRGQEARLRCSPMKGHSHVYWYRQLPEEGLKFMVYLQKENIIDESGMPKERFSAEFPKEGPSILRIQQVVRGDSAAYFCASSQGRGRIYGYTFGSGTRLTVV.